Each of the 27 T cell receptor beta chains below was sequenced from the same sample in a study of blood T cell repertoires in COVID-19 (dated by TCRdb to the early 2020s). To prepare the library, the immunoSEQ multiplex PCR assay was applied. TCRdb stores this immuneACCESS table with in-frame sequences only. Part of the clones is absent; in the studies checked, under half of the shortfall reflects unresolved V genes, and no reason is known for the rest. This sample lists over 35,000 clones; roughly 93% were detected once. 9.2% of the sample rests with the top ten. Sequenced sample: peripheral blood. These receptors were taken from a man aged 45-60 years with active COVID-19.

This rearrangement joins TRBV30 to TRBJ2-3, with 14 positions matching TRBD2. The CDR3 totals 16 residues. V dropped 3 bases and J dropped 4; count of bases not matched to a gene: 6. Germline V lookup: CDR1 GTSNPN, CDR2 SVGIG (reference sequence). The CDR3 loop is CAWSAGLAGAADTQYF. In nucleotides, the CDR3 is TGTGCCTGGAGCGCGGGACTAGCGGGAGCGGCAGATACGCAGTATTTT.

This rearrangement joins TRBV28 to TRBJ1-2, with 7 nucleotides matching TRBD1. Germline CDR1 reads MDHEN; CDR2 reads SYDVKM. CDR3 size: 14 residues. Trimming took 3 bases from V and 7 from J; bases not matched to a gene: 8. CDR3 bases: TGTGCCAGCAGTTTCGGCCAGGGGGTTGGTGGCTACACCTTC. Amino acid sequence: CASSFGQGVGGYTF.

This sequence joins TRBV7-2 and TRBJ1-2; D is uncertain. The length of the CDR3 is 15 residues. Germline V gene data show CDR1 as SGHTA and CDR2 as FQGNSA. V shed 2 bases and J shed 0 bases, with 10 bases lying between them. The CDR3 sequence is CASSLKAGTNYGYTF. CDR3 nucleotide sequence: TGTGCCAGCAGCTTAAAGGCGGGTACTAACTATGGCTACACCTTC.

V and J are TRBV11-1 and TRBJ2-7, with a weak D call TRBD1 (6 bases). The V end lost 7 bases, the J end lost 7 bases, and 17 bases lay between the germline ends. The length of the CDR3 is 13 residues. CDR1 SGHAT and CDR2 FQDESV come from the germline V gene (reference sequence). The CDR3 bases are TGTGCCAGCAAAAAAGGGGGAGACGCTGAGCAGTACTTC. It yields the protein CASKKGGDAEQYF.

The gene calls are TRBV5-5 and TRBJ1-1; D unresolved. The V and J ends lost 4 bases and 1 base respectively, with 11 bases between them. The CDR3 is made up of 14 amino acids. In germline, CDR1 is SGHKS, CDR2 YYEKEE (reference sequence). The CDR3 loop is CASSHGESNTEAFF. The CDR3 DNA sequence: TGTGCCAGCAGCCACGGAGAATCGAACACTGAAGCTTTCTTT.

This chain connects TRBV5-1 to TRBJ1-1, with TRBD1 matching over 11 bases. The CDR3 totals 14 residues. V trimming: 4 bases; J trimming: 4 bases; junction bases outside the gene matches: 3. The germline V gene encodes CDR1 SGHRS and CDR2 YFSETQ. CDR3 sequence: CASSQGTGGTEAFF. The CDR3 DNA sequence: TGCGCCAGCAGCCAAGGGACAGGGGGCACTGAAGCTTTCTTT. The full variable domain, its missing parts supplied by reference TRBV5-1 and TRBJ1-1, is KAGVTQTPRYLIKTRGQQVTLSCSPISGHRSVSWYQQTPGQGLQFLFEYFSETQRNKGNFPGRFSGRQFSNSRSEMNVSTLELGDSALYLCASSQGTGGTEAFFGQGTRLTVV.

The J gene is TRBJ1-2, the V gene TRBV28; perhaps TRBD1 as D (6 bases). The CDR3 extends over 12 amino acids. From germline, CDR1 is MDHEN and CDR2 SYDVKM. V dropped 5 bases and J dropped 8 bases, with 12 bases sitting between them. In nucleotides, the CDR3 is TGTGCCAGCAGTACTTCAGGGGACGGCTACACCTTC. Protein sequence: CASSTSGDGYTF.

The V gene is TRBV15, the J gene TRBJ2-1; 8 bases fit TRBD2. The J segment lost 8 bases and the V segment lost 1 base, leaving 10 bases of the junction unmatched. Germline V CDR1 and CDR2: LNHNV, YYDKDF (reference sequence). The CDR3 length is 16 residues. CDR3: CATSRGSGRASDEQFF. CDR3 coding DNA: TGTGCCACCAGCAGAGGGTCCGGGAGGGCCAGCGATGAGCAGTTCTTC.

The rearrangement links TRBV6-1 to TRBJ2-4; D perhaps matches TRBD2 (5 bases). The CDR3 loop spans 16 amino acids. Trimming shortened V by 0 bases and J by 7 bases, and 16 bases separated the two germline ends. Germline CDR1 and CDR2: MNHNS and SASEGT. CDR3 protein: CASSEARRWSGNIQYF. In DNA form, the CDR3 reads TGTGCCAGCAGTGAAGCGAGAAGGTGGTCGGGGAACATTCAGTACTTC.

This clone was observed a handful of times. The rearrangement joins TRBV19 to TRBJ2-1; possibly TRBD2 for D (7 bases). Germline-derived CDR1 and CDR2 are LNHDA and SQIVND (reference sequence). Trimming shortened V by 4 bases and J by 9 bases, and 22 bases separated the two germline ends. The CDR3 length is 16 residues. The DNA for the CDR3 is TGTGCCAGTAGTACCCCCAGGGGAGGGAGCGTAGGTGAGCAGTTCTTC. Protein: CASSTPRGGSVGEQFF.

The chain employs TRBV15 and TRBJ2-3, with a weak D call TRBD1 (5 bases). Trimming cost V 0 bases and J 3 bases, with 13 bases left between them. This CDR3 spans 16 amino acids. Germline values: CDR1 LNHNV, CDR2 YYDKDF (reference sequence). The CDR3 DNA reads TGTGCCACCAGCAGAGATGGTGGACAACTAACAGATACGCAGTATTTT. Translated: CATSRDGGQLTDTQYF. Together with reference TRBV15 and TRBJ2-3, the CDR3 gives the full variable domain: DAMVIQNPRYQVTQFGKPVTLSCSQTLNHNVMYWYQQKSSQAPKLLFHYYDKDFNNEADTPDNFQSRRPNTSFCFLDIRSPGLGDTAMYLCATSRDGGQLTDTQYFGPGTRLTVL.

The chain has TRBV2 and TRBJ2-5, with a weak D call TRBD1 (5 bases). Germline V gene data show CDR1 as SNHLY and CDR2 as FYNNEI. Trimming shortened V by 5 bases and J by 1 base, and 14 bases separated the two germline ends. The CDR3 is 15 residues long. For the CDR3, the DNA is TGTGCCAGCAGTCACGGCCAGGGCGGCCAAGAGACCCAGTACTTC. Amino acids: CASSHGQGGQETQYF.

The gene calls are TRBV29-1 and TRBJ2-2; TRBD1 is a possible D gene (5 bases). Germline V gives CDR1 SQVTM, CDR2 ANQGSEA. V lost 7 bases to trimming and J lost 6 bases, with 18 bases between them. The CDR3 covers 14 residues. CDR3 amino acids: CSASRAIESGELFF. The DNA for the CDR3 is TGCAGCGCGAGCAGGGCAATCGAGTCCGGGGAGCTGTTTTTT.

The V call is TRBV5-1, the J call TRBJ2-5; TRBD2 matches at 11 bases. Losses at the gene ends were 3 bases for V and 5 bases for J; bases not matched to a gene: 3. The CDR3 length is 14 residues. Germline V gene sequence: CDR1 SGHRS, CDR2 YFSETQ. This chain's CDR3 is CASSYSGREETQYF. The CDR3 DNA is TGCGCCAGCAGCTATAGCGGGAGGGAGGAGACCCAGTACTTC.

The chain joins TRBV5-1 to TRBJ1-5; D perhaps matches TRBD1 (5 bases). The CDR3 has 15 amino acids. From germline, CDR1 is SGHRS and CDR2 YFSETQ. Trimming pared 0 bases from V and 6 bases from J, leaving 13 bases between. CDR3 sequence reads: CASSLGDSNTQPQHF. The CDR3 DNA sequence: TGCGCCAGCAGCTTGGGAGACAGTAATACTCAGCCCCAGCATTTT.

The genes are TRBV2 and TRBJ2-3; D is possibly TRBD1 (9 bases). Germline assignment: CDR1 SNHLY and CDR2 FYNNEI. The CDR3 runs to 17 residues. V was cut by 5 bases and J by 7 bases, with 25 bases left in between. The CDR3 DNA reads as TGTGCCAGCAGTCATGACCGGGGGGGGACAGGGAGATATACGCAGTATTTT. Its protein product is CASSHDRGGTGRYTQYF. The full variable domain, in which reference TRBV2 and TRBJ2-3 provide the parts outside the CDR3, is EPEVTQTPSHQVTQMGQEVILRCVPISNHLYFYWYRQILGQKVEFLVSFYNNEISEKSEIFDDQFSVERPDGSNFTLKIRSTKLEDSAMYFCASSHDRGGTGRYTQYFGPGTRLTVL.

This clone was detected only once. The chain links TRBV2 to TRBJ2-3; D gene uncertain. This CDR3 has 14 amino acids. V lost 7 bases to trimming and J lost 1 base, with 12 bases between them. Germline CDR1 and CDR2: SNHLY and FYNNEI. The CDR3 bases are TGTGCCAGCACCCCACAGCCCGGCACAGATACGCAGTATTTT. Its translation: CASTPQPGTDTQYF.

The CDR3 loop is CASRRARGAGELYEQFF. In DNA form, the CDR3 reads TGTGCCAGCAGACGAGCCCGGGGTGCGGGAGAACTGTATGAGCAGTTCTTC. The V gene is TRBV27, the J gene TRBJ2-1, with TRBD2 matching 7 bases. The length of the CDR3 is 17 residues. Germline V gene sequence: CDR1 MNHEY, CDR2 SMNVEV (reference sequence). Trimming at V came to 6 bases and at J to 8 bases, leaving 19 bases not matched to a gene.

The genes are TRBV7-9 and TRBJ2-6, with a possible D match to TRBD2 (6 bases). Trimming stripped 7 bases from V and 2 bases from J, with 21 bases between. CDR3 size: 18 residues. The germline V gene has CDR1 SEHNR and CDR2 FQNEAQ (reference sequence). The CDR3 DNA follows: TGTGCCAGCAAGACAGACGGGGGAGATACAACTGGGGCCAACGTCCTGACTTTC. Translating gives CASKTDGGDTTGANVLTF.

This chain connects TRBV6-1 to TRBJ1-1; D gene uncertain. Germline values: CDR1 MNHNS, CDR2 SASEGT. The CDR3 runs to 13 residues. The germline V and J ends were trimmed by 2 bases and 1 base, with 5 bases remaining between them. CDR3 DNA: TGTGCCAGCAGTGAATTCTGGAACACTGAAGCTTTCTTT. Translation gives CASSEFWNTEAFF.

The chain is built from TRBV27 and TRBJ2-7; 7 bases line up with TRBD1. Germline V lookup: CDR1 MNHEY, CDR2 SMNVEV (reference sequence). V lost 3 bases to trimming and J lost 3 bases; unmatched junction nucleotides: 2. The CDR3 runs to 13 residues. The CDR3 reads CASSFRQGYEQYF. The CDR3 DNA follows: TGTGCCAGCAGTTTCCGACAGGGCTACGAGCAGTACTTC.

The V gene is TRBV2, the J gene TRBJ1-5, with TRBD1 matching 7 bases. The CDR3 spans 14 residues. Germline loops: CDR1 SNHLY, CDR2 FYNNEI. V dropped 5 bases and J dropped 7; count of bases not matched to a gene: 8. CDR3 region: CASSPTGVGQPQHF. Here the CDR3 DNA reads TGTGCCAGCAGTCCCACAGGGGTGGGACAGCCCCAGCATTTT.

This clone was detected a few times. J is TRBJ2-5 and V is TRBV3-1 (or the pseudogene TRBV3-2), with D perhaps matching TRBD2 (6 bases). The CDR3 totals 16 residues. The V and J ends lost 0 bases and 7 bases respectively, with 18 bases between them. The V gene's germline CDR1 is LGHDT and CDR2 YNNKEL (reference sequence). In DNA, the CDR3 is TGTGCCAGCAGCCAAGAGGGTCTAGCGCGCGGAGGGACCCAGTACTTC. Its translation: CASSQEGLARGGTQYF.

The chain couples TRBV2 to TRBJ1-1; unclear D gene. This CDR3 has 13 amino acids. Germline V gene data show CDR1 as SNHLY and CDR2 as FYNNEI. V shed 10 bases and J shed 8 bases, with 20 bases lying between them. DNA of the CDR3: TGTGCCACCGGTCTTCTCCGGGATGGGGAAGCTTTCTTT. Its protein is CATGLLRDGEAFF.

The chain has TRBV6-2 or TRBV6-3 and TRBJ2-2, with D tentatively TRBD2 (5 bases). The V gene lost 5 bases and the J gene lost 6 bases, with 10 bases spanning the gap. Germline values: CDR1 MNHEY, CDR2 SVGEGT. The CDR3 spans 13 residues. The CDR3 region is CASSTLRAGELFF. Here the CDR3 DNA reads TGTGCCAGCAGTACTCTGCGGGCCGGGGAGCTGTTTTTT.

The genes are TRBV3-1 (or the pseudogene TRBV3-2) and TRBJ1-6; 7 bases line up with TRBD1. Germline lookup yields CDR1 LGHDT and CDR2 YNNKEL (reference sequence). J was trimmed by 8 bases and V by 3 bases; bases with no gene match: 4. The length of the CDR3 is 14 residues. CDR3 DNA sequence: TGTGCCAGCAGCCAGCCGACAGGGCATTCACCCCTCCACTTT. This encodes CASSQPTGHSPLHF.

This clone was seen only a few times. The CDR3 loop reads CASSTYSNQPQHF. The CDR3 DNA reads as TGTGCCAGCAGCACCTATAGCAATCAGCCCCAGCATTTT. The gene calls are TRBV5-5 and TRBJ1-5; D not certain. Trimming removed 4 bases at V and 0 bases at J, with 5 bases between. The CDR3 sequence is 13 residues long. CDR1 and CDR2 (germline): SGHKS, YYEKEE (reference sequence).